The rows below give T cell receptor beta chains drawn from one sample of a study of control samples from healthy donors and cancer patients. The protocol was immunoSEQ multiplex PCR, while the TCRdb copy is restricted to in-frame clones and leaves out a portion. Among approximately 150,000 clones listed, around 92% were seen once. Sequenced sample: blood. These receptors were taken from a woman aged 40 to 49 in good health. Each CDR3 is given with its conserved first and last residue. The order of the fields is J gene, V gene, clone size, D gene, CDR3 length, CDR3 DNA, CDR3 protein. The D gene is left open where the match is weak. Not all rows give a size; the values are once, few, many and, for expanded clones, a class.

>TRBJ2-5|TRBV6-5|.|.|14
TGTGCCAGCACACCTGGGGTGGGGCCCCCAGTCCAGTACTTC
CASTPGVGPPVQYF
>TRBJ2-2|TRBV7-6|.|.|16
TGTGCCAGCAGCTTAAGGCGGGGGCTCCCCCCCGGGGAGCTGTTTTTT
CASSLRRGLPPGELFF
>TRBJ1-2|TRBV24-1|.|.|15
TGTGCCACCAGTGATCGTATCGTCATCACCCATGGCTACACCTTC
CATSDRIVITHGYTF
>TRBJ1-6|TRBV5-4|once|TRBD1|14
TGTGCCAGCAGCTTGGGAGAGGACAGGGTAACCCTCCACTTT
CASSLGEDRVTLHF
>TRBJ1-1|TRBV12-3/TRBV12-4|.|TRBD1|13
TGTGCCAGCACCTGGACAGGGGGTACTGAAGCTTTCTTT
CASTWTGGTEAFF
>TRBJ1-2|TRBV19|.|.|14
TGTGCCAGTAGTATTGGGCCAGAGCAGGGGCGCTACACCTTC
CASSIGPEQGRYTF
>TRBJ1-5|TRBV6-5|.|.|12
TGTGCCAGCAGTAGGACTCATCAGCCCCAGCATTTT
CASSRTHQPQHF
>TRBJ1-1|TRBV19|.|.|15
TGTGCCAGTAGTATAGCTAAGGTACCGAACACTGAAGCTTTCTTT
CASSIAKVPNTEAFF
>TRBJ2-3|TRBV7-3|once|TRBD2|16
TGTGCCAGCAGCCCCGGACTAGCAGGGGGCACAGATACGCAGTATTTT
CASSPGLAGGTDTQYF
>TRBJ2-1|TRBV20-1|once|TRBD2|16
TGCAGTGCTAGTAGCGCTAGCGGGGGGATTTCCAATGAGCAGTTCTTC
CSASSASGGISNEQFF
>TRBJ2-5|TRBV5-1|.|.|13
TGCGCCAGCAGCTTGGATATCCAAGAGACCCAGTACTTC
CASSLDIQETQYF
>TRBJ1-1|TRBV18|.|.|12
TGTGCCAGCTCCCTACTTAGACAGGAAGCTTTCTTT
CASSLLRQEAFF
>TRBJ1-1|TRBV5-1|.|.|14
TGCGCCAGCAGCATTCCTCAGGGTAACACTGAAGCTTTCTTT
CASSIPQGNTEAFF
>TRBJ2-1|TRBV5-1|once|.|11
TGCGCCAGATCCGAAGACAATGAGCAGTTCTTC
CARSEDNEQFF
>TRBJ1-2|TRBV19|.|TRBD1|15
TGTGCCAGTCAGAGACAGGGGGATCGAAGCTATGGCTACACCTTC
CASQRQGDRSYGYTF
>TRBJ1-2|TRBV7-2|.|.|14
TGTGCCAGCAGCTTAGGCCCGGGGGCAGAGGGCTACACCTTC
CASSLGPGAEGYTF
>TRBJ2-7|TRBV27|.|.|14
TGTGCCAGCAGGCCCGGCACAAGCTCCTACGAGCAGTACTTC
CASRPGTSSYEQYF
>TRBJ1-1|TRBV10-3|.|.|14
TGTGCCATCAGCCGCGACAGCATGAACACTGAAGCTTTCTTT
CAISRDSMNTEAFF
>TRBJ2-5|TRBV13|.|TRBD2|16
TGTGCCAGCAGCACCAGGACTAGCGGGGGCCAAGAGACCCAGTACTTC
CASSTRTSGGQETQYF
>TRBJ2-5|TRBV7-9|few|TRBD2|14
TGTGCCAGCAGCGGACTAGCGGGGGGAGAGACCCAGTACTTC
CASSGLAGGETQYF
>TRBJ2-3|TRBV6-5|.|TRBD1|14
TGTGCCAGCACCCGGGACAGGGGGACAGATACGCAGTATTTT
CASTRDRGTDTQYF
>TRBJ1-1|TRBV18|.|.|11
TGTGCCAGCTCACCATTATCCTCTGCTTTCTTT
CASSPLSSAFF
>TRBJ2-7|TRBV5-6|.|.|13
TGTGCCAGCAGCTTGGTAGGACTCAACGAGCAGTACTTC
CASSLVGLNEQYF
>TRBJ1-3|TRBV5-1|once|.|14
TGCGCCAGCAGCTTCCAGGGGCTGGAGAACACCATATATTTT
CASSFQGLENTIYF
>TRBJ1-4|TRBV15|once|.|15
TGTGCCACCAGCAGAGTGAGACCAACTAATGAAAAACTGTTTTTT
CATSRVRPTNEKLFF
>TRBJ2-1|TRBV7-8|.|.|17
TGTGCCAGCAGCGTATTTGGGACACCCGGTTATTACAATGAGCAGTTCTTC
CASSVFGTPGYYNEQFF
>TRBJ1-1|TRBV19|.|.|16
TGTGCCAGTAGTCCTTTGTGGGGGATGAAGAACACTGAAGCTTTCTTT
CASSPLWGMKNTEAFF
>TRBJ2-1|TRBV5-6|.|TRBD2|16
TGTGCCAGCAGCCTCCGGGGTAGCGGGACTTACAATGAGCAGTTCTTC
CASSLRGSGTYNEQFF
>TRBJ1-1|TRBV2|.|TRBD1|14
TGTGCCAGCAGTAACTGGGACAGGCGGACTGAAGCTTTCTTT
CASSNWDRRTEAFF
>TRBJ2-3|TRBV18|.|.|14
TGTGCCAGCTCACTAGACCTCCCCACAGATACGCAGTATTTT
CASSLDLPTDTQYF
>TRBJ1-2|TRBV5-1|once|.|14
TGCGCCAGCAGCAATATTGGGTATTCGCGGGGCTACACCTTC
CASSNIGYSRGYTF
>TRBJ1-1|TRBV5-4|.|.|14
TGTGCCAGCAGCTTGGCCCAGACGAACACTGAAGCTTTCTTT
CASSLAQTNTEAFF
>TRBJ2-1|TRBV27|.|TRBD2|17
TGTGCCAGCAGTCTCCTCGGGGGGACCAGACGCTTCAATGAGCAGTTCTTC
CASSLLGGTRRFNEQFF
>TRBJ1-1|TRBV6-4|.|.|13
TGTGCCAGCAGTCCTAACAGGGATACTGAAGCTTTCTTT
CASSPNRDTEAFF
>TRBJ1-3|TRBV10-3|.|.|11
TGTGCCCAAAGCTCTGGAAACACCATATATTTT
CAQSSGNTIYF
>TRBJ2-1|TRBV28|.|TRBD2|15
TGTGCCAGCACTCTAACGGGGGGGATCTACAATGAGCAGTTCTTC
CASTLTGGIYNEQFF
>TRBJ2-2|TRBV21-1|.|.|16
TGTGCCAGCATAGGTGGGGACGGATTTCTCACCGGGGAGCTGTTTTTT
CASIGGDGFLTGELFF
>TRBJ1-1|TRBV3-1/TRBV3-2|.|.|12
TGTGCCAGCAGCTTTGCGAACACTGAAGCTTTCTTT
CASSFANTEAFF
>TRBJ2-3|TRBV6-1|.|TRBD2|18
TGTGCCAGCAGTGAAGCGCCCACCCAGCGGGGGGGCGGGGATACGCAGTATTTT
CASSEAPTQRGGGDTQYF
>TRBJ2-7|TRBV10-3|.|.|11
TGTGCCATCAGAACAGAGGGCGAGCAGTACTTC
CAIRTEGEQYF
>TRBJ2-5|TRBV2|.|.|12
TGTGCCAGCAGGGGGCGCGATGAGACCCAGTACTTC
CASRGRDETQYF
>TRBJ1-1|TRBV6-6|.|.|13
TGTGCCAGCAGTTACTCGGTAGGCACTGAAGCTTTCTTT
CASSYSVGTEAFF
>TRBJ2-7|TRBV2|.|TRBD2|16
TGTGCCAGCAGTTCTAAACTAGCGGTGATCTCCTACGAGCAGTACTTC
CASSSKLAVISYEQYF
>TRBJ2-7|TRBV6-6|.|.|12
TGTGCCAGCAGATCACAGGGTAGTGAGCAGTACTTC
CASRSQGSEQYF
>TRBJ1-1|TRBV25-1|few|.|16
TGTGCCAGCACGGACGGAGGGGCAAGGTGGGGCACTGAAGCTTTCTTT
CASTDGGARWGTEAFF
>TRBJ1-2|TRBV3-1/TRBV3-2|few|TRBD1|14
TGTGCCAGCAGCCAATGGTCAGGGGGCGACGGCTACACCTTC
CASSQWSGGDGYTF
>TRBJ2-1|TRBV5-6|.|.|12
TGTGCCAGCAGCTACCCGGGCCCTGAGCAGTTCTTC
CASSYPGPEQFF
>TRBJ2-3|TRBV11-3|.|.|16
TGTGCCAGCAGCCCCGGCGATTGGGGGCAGGGGGATACGCAGTATTTT
CASSPGDWGQGDTQYF
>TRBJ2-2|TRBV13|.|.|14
TGTGCCAGCAGCTCCCGGGACGGCACCGGGGAGCTGTTTTTT
CASSSRDGTGELFF
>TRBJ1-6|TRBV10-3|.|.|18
TGTGCCATCAGTGACCTTGTAGAGGGGAGCTCCTATAATTCACCCCTCCACTTT
CAISDLVEGSSYNSPLHF
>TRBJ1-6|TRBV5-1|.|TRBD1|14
TGCGCCAGCAGCACAGGGGACTTGGGTTCACCCCTCCACTTT
CASSTGDLGSPLHF
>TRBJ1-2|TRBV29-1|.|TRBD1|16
TGCAGCGTTGAAGCCTTACAGGGGGACGGTGGCTATGGCTACACCTTC
CSVEALQGDGGYGYTF
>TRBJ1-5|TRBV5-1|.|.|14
TGCGCCAGCAGCTTGACAGTTAGCAATCAGCCCCAGCATTTT
CASSLTVSNQPQHF